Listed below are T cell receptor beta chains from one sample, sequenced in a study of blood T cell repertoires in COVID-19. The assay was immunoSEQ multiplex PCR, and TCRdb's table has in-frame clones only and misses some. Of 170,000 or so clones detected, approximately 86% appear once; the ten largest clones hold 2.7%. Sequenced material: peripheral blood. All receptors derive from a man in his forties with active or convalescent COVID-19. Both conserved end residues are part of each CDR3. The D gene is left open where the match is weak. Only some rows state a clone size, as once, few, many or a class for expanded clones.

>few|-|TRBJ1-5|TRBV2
TGTGCCAGCAGTTCTTATAGCAATCAGCCCCAGCATTTT
CASSSYSNQPQHF
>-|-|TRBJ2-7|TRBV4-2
TGTGCCAGCAGCCAAGAAGCCCTAGCGCTCGAGCAGTACTTC
CASSQEALALEQYF
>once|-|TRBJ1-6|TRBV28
TGTGCCAGCAGGTTAAATCCCCTCGGTTCACCCCTCCACTTT
CASRLNPLGSPLHF
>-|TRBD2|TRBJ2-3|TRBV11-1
TGTGCCAGCAGCTCCACCGGGGGGAGCCGCACAGATACGCAGTATTTT
CASSSTGGSRTDTQYF
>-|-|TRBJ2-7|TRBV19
TGTGCCAGTAGTATAGCCACAGCTTACGAGCAGTACTTC
CASSIATAYEQYF
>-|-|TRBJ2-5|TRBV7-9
TGTGCCAGCAGCTCCGGGGGGCTAAGAGAGACCCAGTACTTC
CASSSGGLRETQYF
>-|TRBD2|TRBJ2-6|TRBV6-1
TGTGCCAGCAGTGAGTCTAGCGGGGTCTCTGGGGCCAACGTCCTGACTTTC
CASSESSGVSGANVLTF
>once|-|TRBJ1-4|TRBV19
TGTGCCAGTACAGGGTTTTCGTCAACTAATGAAAAACTGTTTTTT
CASTGFSSTNEKLFF
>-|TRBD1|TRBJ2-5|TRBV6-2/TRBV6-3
TGTGCCAGCAGCGAAGGACAGGGGGCAGAGACCCAGTACTTC
CASSEGQGAETQYF
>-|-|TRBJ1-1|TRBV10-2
TGCGCCAGCAGTGGTGGCCCGGGGGGTAGGGCTGAAGCTTTCTTT
CASSGGPGGRAEAFF
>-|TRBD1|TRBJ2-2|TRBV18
TGTGCCAGCTCACCGAAAACAGGGGAAACCGGGGAGCTGTTTTTT
CASSPKTGETGELFF
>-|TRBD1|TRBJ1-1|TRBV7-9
TGTGCCAGCAGCCGAATGGGACAGCTGAACACTGAAGCTTTCTTT
CASSRMGQLNTEAFF
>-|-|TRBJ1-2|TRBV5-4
TGTGCCAGCAGCAAAAACCAACAGGGAGACTATGGCTACACCTTC
CASSKNQQGDYGYTF
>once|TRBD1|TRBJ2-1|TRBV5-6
TGTGCCAGCAGCTTTGGTGGACAGGGTAATGAGCAGTTCTTC
CASSFGGQGNEQFF
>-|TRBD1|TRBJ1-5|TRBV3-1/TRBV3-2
TGTGCCAGCAGCCCTGACAGGGGGCTAGGGCAGCCCCAGCATTTT
CASSPDRGLGQPQHF
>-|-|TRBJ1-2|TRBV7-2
TGTGCCAGCAGCTTAGCGGGCAGCAATGGCTACACCTTC
CASSLAGSNGYTF
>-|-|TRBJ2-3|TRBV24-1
TGTGCCACCAGTGAACGACTAGGCCAGACAGATACGCAGTATTTT
CATSERLGQTDTQYF
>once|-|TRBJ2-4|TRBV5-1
TGCGCCAGCAGCTTTGAGGGATTAGCCAAAAACATTCAGTACTTC
CASSFEGLAKNIQYF
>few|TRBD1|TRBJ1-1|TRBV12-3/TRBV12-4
TGTGCCAGCACCCCCAGGGGGTCCACTGAAGCTTTCTTT
CASTPRGSTEAFF
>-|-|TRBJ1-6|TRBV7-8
TGTGCCAGCAGCTTAGGGGACAAGGGTTCACCCCTCCACTTT
CASSLGDKGSPLHF
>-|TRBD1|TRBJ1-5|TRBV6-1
TGTGCCAGCAGTGAAGCCGGGACAGGGAATAGGCATAGCAATCAGCCCCAGCATTTT
CASSEAGTGNRHSNQPQHF
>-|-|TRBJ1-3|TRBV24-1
TGTGCCACCAGTGATCCAGGGGACTCTGGAAACACCATATATTTT
CATSDPGDSGNTIYF
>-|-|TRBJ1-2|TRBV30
TGTGCCTGGAGCCTAGGAACCGCTAACTATGGCTACACCTTC
CAWSLGTANYGYTF
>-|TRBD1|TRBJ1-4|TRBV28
TGTGCCAGCGGACAGGGTAGAGAAAAACTGTTTTTT
CASGQGREKLFF
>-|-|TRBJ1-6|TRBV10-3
TGTGCCATCAGTGACTCGGACCTGAACAGGGTCCATAATTCACCCCTCCACTTT
CAISDSDLNRVHNSPLHF
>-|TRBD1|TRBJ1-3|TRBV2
TGTGCCAGCAGTGAATACGACAGGGGGCCCGGAAACACCATATATTTT
CASSEYDRGPGNTIYF
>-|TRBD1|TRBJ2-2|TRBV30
TGTGCCTGGGTGGGACAGGGAGGCACCGGGGAGCTGTTTTTT
CAWVGQGGTGELFF
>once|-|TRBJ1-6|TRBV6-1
TGTGCCAGCAGTGAAGCCCCCCCAGGTTTCTCCTATAATTCACCCCTCCACTTT
CASSEAPPGFSYNSPLHF
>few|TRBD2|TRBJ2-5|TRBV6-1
TGTGCCAGCAGTGAGCTAGCGGGGAGGGAGACCCAGTACTTC
CASSELAGRETQYF
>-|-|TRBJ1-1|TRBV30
TGTGCCTGGAGTTTGGGGGGGACTGAAGCTTTCTTT
CAWSLGGTEAFF
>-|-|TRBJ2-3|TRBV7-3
TGTGCCAGCAGCCTCGGACTCCAAAAGGGCACAGATACGCAGTATTTT
CASSLGLQKGTDTQYF
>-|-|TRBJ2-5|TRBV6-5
TGTGCCAGCACCAGGCAAGGGGCGGAGACCCAGTACTTC
CASTRQGAETQYF
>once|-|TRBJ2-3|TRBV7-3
TGTGCCAGCAGCCCCACCGGGACATCGAATACGCAGTATTTT
CASSPTGTSNTQYF
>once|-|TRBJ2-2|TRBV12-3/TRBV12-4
TGTGCCAGCACCCGGTTTCTGACCGGGGAGCTGTTTTTT
CASTRFLTGELFF
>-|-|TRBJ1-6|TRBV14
TGTGCCACCCCCCCGACAAATTCACCCCTCCACTTT
CATPPTNSPLHF